This TCR beta chain was identified in a study of chronic HIV infection and antiretroviral therapy. TCRdb fed the 5' RACE reads into MiXCR, producing one record per CDR3 protein. The sample has 40,000 or so distinct CDR3 sequences; 7% to 10% are singletons. The CDR3 is made up of 16 amino acids. Between the trimmed V and J ends, which lost 5 bases and 4 bases, there was a span of 20 bases. The germline gives CDR1 MDHEN, CDR2 SYDVKM. The sequence came from an adult who had HIV and had not received antiretroviral therapy, or was an uninfected healthy control (not recorded which). Sequenced: peripheral blood. The genes are TRBV28 and TRBJ1-1; a weak D match, TRBD1 (6 bases). The CDR3 is CASSIRAGVGGTEAFF. The CDR3 DNA reads TGTGCCAGCAGTATCCGTGCAGGGGTAGGAGGCACTGAAGCTTTCTTT.